The rows below give T cell receptor beta chains drawn from one sample of a study of identical twins. TCRdb re-called the 5' RACE reads with MiXCR, one entry per CDR3 protein. The table has some 240,000 distinct CDR3 sequences, about 8.3% seen once. These same records also appear under a second study, on yellow fever vaccine responses in identical twins.

The sequenced material came from CD8+ T cells sorted from blood. The receptors were gathered from a young woman in good health. The CDR3 runs from the conserved cysteine through the conserved F or W.

j_call	cdr3_length	v_call	cdr3_aa
TRBJ2-7	16	TRBV29-1	CSVEGLGTGSSYEQYF
TRBJ2-7	14	TRBV12-3/TRBV12-4	CASSLWGEAYEQYF
TRBJ2-7	16	TRBV5-1	CASSLAGGLSSYEQYF
TRBJ2-1	14	TRBV3-1	CASTNLDSYNEQFF
TRBJ1-4	13	TRBV2	CASSDRGSEKLFF
TRBJ1-1	14	TRBV4-3	CASSDGQGWTEAFF
TRBJ1-1	13	TRBV3-1	CASSLVANTEALF
TRBJ2-7	15	TRBV2	CASSEGDDNHFEQYF
TRBJ2-7	14	TRBV28	CASSLYREFYEQYF
TRBJ2-3	14	TRBV12-3/TRBV12-4	CASSQERIPDTQYF
TRBJ2-3	15	TRBV20-1	CSARDGDRLEHTQYF
TRBJ1-4	16	TRBV7-9	CASSLSGTVNVGKLFF
TRBJ1-3	15	TRBV10-3	CAIRTEIPSGNTIYF
TRBJ2-7	14	TRBV5-6	CASSLLAGITEQYF
TRBJ1-4	14	TRBV10-3	CAISDPDRNEKLFF
TRBJ2-7	12	TRBV29-1	CSVASGAYEQYF
TRBJ2-7	13	TRBV7-6	CASSFEQGNEQYF
TRBJ1-5	17	TRBV2	CASSEINPGEMNQPQHF
TRBJ2-7	11	TRBV6-2/TRBV6-3	CASSFRYEQYF